The 26 T cell receptor beta chains below come from one sample, sequenced in a study of blood T cell repertoires in COVID-19. Repertoires were generated with immunoSEQ multiplex PCR, while TCRdb's copy carries only in-frame clones and drops some. Among about 150,000 clones listed, approximately 84% were seen once. Sequenced sample: peripheral blood. The receptor source for this set is a human donor in a cohort sampled during active COVID-19.

The rearrangement uses TRBV9 and TRBJ1-1, with D uncertain. This CDR3 is built from 16 residues. V was shortened by 4 bases and J by 0 bases, with 16 bases between the two germline ends. Germline V gives CDR1 SGDLS, CDR2 YYNGEE. This chain's CDR3 is CASSPALLRMNTEAFF. The CDR3 region has the DNA TGTGCCAGCAGCCCCGCGTTATTGAGGATGAACACTGAAGCTTTCTTT.

This chain uses TRBV18 with TRBJ2-7; tentatively, D is TRBD2 (5 bases). The CDR3 is 12 amino acids. V shed 6 bases and J shed 7 bases, with 13 bases lying between them. From germline, CDR1 is KGHSH and CDR2 LQKENI. CDR3 nucleotides: TGTGCCAGCTCCCCCGGGGTCGAGGAGCAGTACTTC. Protein product: CASSPGVEEQYF.

The V and J genes are TRBV27 and TRBJ2-1, with 8 bases matching TRBD2. CDR3 length: 18 amino acids. The germline CDR1 and CDR2 sequences are MNHEY and SMNVEV (reference sequence). V dropped 2 bases and J dropped 0; count of bases not matched to a gene: 9. The DNA of the CDR3 is TGTGCCAGCAGTTTAGACGGGGGGGTTCCCCTCTCCTACAATGAGCAGTTCTTC. Translation: CASSLDGGVPLSYNEQFF.

The V call is TRBV18, the J call TRBJ2-7; 8 bases line up with TRBD1. This CDR3 has 16 amino acids. CDR1 is KGHSH and CDR2 is LQKENI in the germline V gene. The J segment lost 6 bases and the V segment lost 4 bases, leaving 14 bases of the junction unmatched. The CDR3, as DNA: TGTGCCAGCTCACAAGAGGGGACAGGTGTTTTTGTCGAGCAGTACTTC. It translates to CASSQEGTGVFVEQYF.

This chain links TRBV9 with TRBJ2-5; the D gene is possibly TRBD1 (5 bases). This CDR3 spans 15 amino acids. The germline gives CDR1 SGDLS, CDR2 YYNGEE. V was shortened by 4 bases and J by 1 base, with 14 bases between the two germline ends. The CDR3 bases are TGTGCCAGCAGCCCAGGGATCAACCCCCAAGAGACCCAGTACTTC. It specifies CASSPGINPQETQYF.

The chain employs TRBV2 and TRBJ1-2, with no clear D. The CDR3 is 13 amino acids. CDR1 and CDR2 from the germline V gene are SNHLY and FYNNEI. With 3 bases removed from V and 4 bases from J, the gap between germline ends came to 9 bases. The CDR3 spells CASSDTASYGYTF. The CDR3 DNA reads TGTGCCAGCAGTGATACAGCCTCCTATGGCTACACCTTC.

The chain combines TRBV6-5 with TRBJ2-3; 9 bases are a match to TRBD2. Germline CDR1 is MNHEY and CDR2 is SVGAGI. With V trimmed by 6 bases and J by 5 bases, 6 bases remained unmatched. This CDR3 is 14 amino acids long. The CDR3 nucleotides are TGTGCCAGCAGGCTAGCGGGGATTGGAGATACGCAGTATTTT. This translates into CASRLAGIGDTQYF.

J is TRBJ2-5 and V is TRBV19; 14 positions match TRBD2. The V and J ends lost 6 bases and 4 bases, in that order; junction bases with no gene match: 4. The CDR3 runs to 15 residues. In germline, CDR1 is LNHDA, CDR2 SQIVND (reference sequence). CDR3 sequence: CASRPGLAGAETQYF. Here the CDR3 DNA reads TGTGCCAGTAGGCCGGGACTAGCGGGAGCAGAGACCCAGTACTTC.

V is TRBV10-3 and J is TRBJ2-3; D unclear. Germline CDR1 ENHRY, CDR2 SYGVKD. The CDR3 has 14 residues. Trimming removed 7 bases from V and 2 bases from J, with 13 bases in between. CDR3 DNA: TGTGCCATCATGCAGACTCTTTCCACAGATACGCAGTATTTT. Translating it yields CAIMQTLSTDTQYF.

This clone was counted a single time. The chain has TRBV6-2 or TRBV6-3 and TRBJ2-7, with 7 bases lining up with TRBD1. Per germline, CDR1 MNHEY and CDR2 SVGEGT. The CDR3 totals 14 residues. V shed 5 bases and J 0 bases; nucleotides not matched to a gene: 4. The CDR3 sequence: CASSRGTVSYEQYF. In DNA, the CDR3 is TGTGCCAGCAGTAGAGGGACAGTCTCCTACGAGCAGTACTTC.

The table lists this clone with a few counts. This chain connects TRBV7-9 to TRBJ2-7; D possibly corresponds to TRBD1 (6 bases). Trimming cost V 4 bases and J 4 bases, with 8 bases left between them. The CDR3 extends over 12 amino acids. Per the germline V gene, CDR1 is SEHNR and CDR2 is FQNEAQ (reference sequence). CDR3 bases: TGTGCCAGCAGCTCCCAGGGGTACGAGCAGTACTTC. Its protein is CASSSQGYEQYF.

CDR3: CASSQELSGSDEQFF. CDR3 nucleotides: TGTGCCAGCAGCCAAGAACTTAGCGGGAGCGATGAGCAGTTCTTC. The chain recombines TRBV3-1 (or the pseudogene TRBV3-2) with TRBJ2-1; TRBD2 aligns across 9 bases. The CDR3 runs 15 residues. The germline V gene encodes CDR1 LGHDT and CDR2 YNNKEL (reference sequence). Germline trimming cut 0 bases from V and 8 bases from J; bases unmatched to any gene: 5.

The chain has TRBV6-4 and TRBJ2-1; 8 nucleotides line up with TRBD1. CDR1 is MRHNA, CDR2 SNTAGT, per germline. The V and J ends lost 6 bases and 7 bases, in that order; junction bases with no gene match: 11. The CDR3 has 15 amino acids. CDR3 nucleotide sequence: TGTGCCAGCAGCGAACAGGGGGTGCCGGGGAATGAGCAGTTCTTC. It specifies CASSEQGVPGNEQFF.

The V call is TRBV19, the J call TRBJ1-1; TRBD1 is a possible D gene (5 bases). V was shortened by 1 base and J by 1 base, with 16 bases between the two germline ends. Germline values: CDR1 LNHDA, CDR2 SQIVND (reference sequence). The CDR3 contains 17 residues. CDR3 nucleotides: TGTGCCAGTAGTATAGCCAGAGGATTTGGGGCGAACACTGAAGCTTTCTTT. Translated, it gives CASSIARGFGANTEAFF.

In its sample, this clone was seen a few times. V is TRBV20-1 and J is TRBJ2-5; 7 bases are a match to TRBD2. The germline gives CDR1 DFQATT, CDR2 SNEGSKA (reference sequence). The V and J ends lost 3 bases and 4 bases, in that order; junction bases with no gene match: 5. This CDR3 contains 13 residues. The DNA of the CDR3 is TGCAGTGCTAGTTGGCTAGCGGTAGAGACCCAGTACTTC. Translation: CSASWLAVETQYF.

J is TRBJ1-1 and V is TRBV11-2; D is uncertain. CDR1 and CDR2 (germline): SGHAT, FQNNGV. Trimming cost V 3 bases and J 5 bases, with 7 bases left between them. This CDR3 comprises 12 residues. The CDR3 here is CASSLTGTEAFF. In DNA, the CDR3 is TGTGCCAGCAGCTTGACGGGTACTGAAGCTTTCTTT.

This clone has a handful of counts. The chain links TRBV7-2 to TRBJ1-6; 7 bases line up with TRBD1. This CDR3 contains 18 residues. Germline V gives CDR1 SGHTA, CDR2 FQGNSA. V was pared by 1 base and J by 8 bases, with 14 bases of the junction left unmatched. In DNA form, the CDR3 reads TGTGCCAGCAGCTTAGGACAGGGTTCTCACACAACTCATTCACCCCTCCACTTT. Translated: CASSLGQGSHTTHSPLHF.

The chain carries TRBV11-2 and TRBJ1-4, with D perhaps matching TRBD1 (6 bases). V lost 1 base, J lost 5 bases, and 14 bases lay in between. Germline V lookup: CDR1 SGHAT, CDR2 FQNNGV. The CDR3 extends over 16 amino acids. The CDR3 DNA reads TGTGCCAGCAGCTTAGGGACGGGGGGCTGGAATGAAAAACTGTTTTTT. Its protein product is CASSLGTGGWNEKLFF.

The chain is built from TRBV7-9 and TRBJ2-5; maybe TRBD2 (6 bases). Trimming shortened V by 1 base and J by 5 bases, and 14 bases separated the two germline ends. This CDR3 has 15 residues. Germline loops: CDR1 SEHNR, CDR2 FQNEAQ (reference sequence). As DNA, the CDR3 is TGTGCCAGCAGCTTAGTTGGGGGGATATCTGAGACCCAGTACTTC. Translation: CASSLVGGISETQYF.

The chain uses TRBV2 and TRBJ2-7, with D perhaps matching TRBD2 (5 bases). CDR1 and CDR2 (germline): SNHLY, FYNNEI. This CDR3 is 13 amino acids long. Trimming pared 5 bases from V and 2 bases from J, leaving 10 bases between. CDR3 nucleotides: TGTGCCAGCAGTAACGGGGTAACCTACGAGCAGTACTTC. Translated, it gives CASSNGVTYEQYF.

This clone was found a few times. The rearrangement uses TRBV19 and TRBJ2-2; 8 bases agree with TRBD1. The junction had 3 bases not matched to a gene; V was cut back by 3 bases and J by 0 bases. The CDR3 sequence is 16 residues long. Looked up from germline, CDR1 is LNHDA and CDR2 is SQIVND (reference sequence). CDR3 in amino acids: CASSITGGPNTGELFF. The CDR3 bases are TGTGCCAGTAGTATTACAGGGGGACCGAACACCGGGGAGCTGTTTTTT.

The V and J genes are TRBV11-3 and TRBJ2-1; 9 bases map to TRBD2. The CDR3 runs 15 residues. Germline V gene sequence: CDR1 SGHNT, CDR2 YENEEA. With V trimmed by 1 base and J by 6 bases, 4 bases remained unmatched. The CDR3 DNA follows: TGTGCCAGCAGCTTAGTAGCGGGAGTGATCAATGAGCAGTTCTTC. Its translation: CASSLVAGVINEQFF.

This clone was recorded once. The chain has TRBV5-5 and TRBJ2-1; TRBD2 aligns across 15 bases. CDR1 is SGHKS and CDR2 is YYEKEE in the germline V gene (reference sequence). V lost 4 bases, J lost 0 bases, and 8 bases stayed unmatched. The CDR3 totals 19 residues. The CDR3 DNA reads TGTGCCAGCAGCCGCACCGGGACTAGCGGGGGGAGCTCCTACAATGAGCAGTTCTTC. Protein sequence: CASSRTGTSGGSSYNEQFF.

The chain couples TRBV7-9 to TRBJ2-1; the match to TRBD2 covers 8 bases. This CDR3 has 13 amino acids. Trimming took 5 bases from V and 7 from J; bases not matched to a gene: 4. Germline V gives CDR1 SEHNR, CDR2 FQNEAQ (reference sequence). The CDR3 spells CASSISGKNEQFF. The CDR3 DNA reads as TGTGCCAGCAGCATTAGCGGGAAAAATGAGCAGTTCTTC.

The rearrangement joins TRBV18 to TRBJ2-5; D is perhaps TRBD1 (5 bases). Germline values: CDR1 KGHSH, CDR2 LQKENI. With 8 bases removed from V and 0 bases from J, the gap between germline ends came to 19 bases. This CDR3 is built from 16 residues. The CDR3 region is CASTPTVTAYQETQYF. Written as DNA, the CDR3 is TGTGCCAGCACGCCGACCGTGACAGCGTACCAAGAGACCCAGTACTTC.

The chain combines TRBV7-9 with TRBJ2-2; D gene uncertain. Germline V gene lookup returns CDR1 SEHNR and CDR2 FQNEAQ (reference sequence). The V end was cut by 2 bases, the J end by 3 bases, with 10 bases between. This CDR3 spans 15 amino acids. DNA for the CDR3: TGTGCCAGCAGCTTAACTACTCCGTACACCGGGGAGCTGTTTTTT. Amino acid sequence: CASSLTTPYTGELFF.